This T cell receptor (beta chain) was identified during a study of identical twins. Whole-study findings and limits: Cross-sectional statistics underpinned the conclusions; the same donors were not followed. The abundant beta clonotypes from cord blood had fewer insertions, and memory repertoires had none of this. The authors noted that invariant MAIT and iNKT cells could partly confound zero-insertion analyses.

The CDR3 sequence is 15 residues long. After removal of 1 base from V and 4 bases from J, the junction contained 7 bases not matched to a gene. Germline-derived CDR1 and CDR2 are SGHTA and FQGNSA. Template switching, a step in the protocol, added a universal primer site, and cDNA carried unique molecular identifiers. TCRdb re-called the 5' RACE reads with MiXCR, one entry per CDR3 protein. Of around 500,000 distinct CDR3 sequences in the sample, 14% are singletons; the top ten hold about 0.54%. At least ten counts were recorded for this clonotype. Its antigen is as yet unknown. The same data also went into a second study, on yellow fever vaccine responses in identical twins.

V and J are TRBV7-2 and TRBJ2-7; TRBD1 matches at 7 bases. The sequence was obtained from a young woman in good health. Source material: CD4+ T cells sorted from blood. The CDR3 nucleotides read TGTGCCAGCAGCTTAGAACACAGGGGAACGTACGAGCAGTACTTC. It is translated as CASSLEHRGTYEQYF.